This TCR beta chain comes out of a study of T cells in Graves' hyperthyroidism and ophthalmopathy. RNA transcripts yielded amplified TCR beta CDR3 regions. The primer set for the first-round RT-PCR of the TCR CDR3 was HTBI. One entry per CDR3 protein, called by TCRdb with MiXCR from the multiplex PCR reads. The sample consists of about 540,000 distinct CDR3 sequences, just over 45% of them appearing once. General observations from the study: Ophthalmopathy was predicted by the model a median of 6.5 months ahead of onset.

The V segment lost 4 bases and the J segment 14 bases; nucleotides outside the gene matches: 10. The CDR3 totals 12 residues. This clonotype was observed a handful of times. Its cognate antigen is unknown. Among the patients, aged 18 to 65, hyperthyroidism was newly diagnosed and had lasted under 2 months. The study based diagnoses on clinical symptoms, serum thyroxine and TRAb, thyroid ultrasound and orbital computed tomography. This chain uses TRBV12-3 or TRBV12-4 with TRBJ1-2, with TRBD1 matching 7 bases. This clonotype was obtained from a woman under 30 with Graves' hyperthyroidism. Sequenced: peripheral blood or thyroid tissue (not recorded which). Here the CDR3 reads CASSSDREGVTF. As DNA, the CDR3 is TGTGCCAGCAGTTCAGACAGGGAAGGGGTTACCTTC.